Following are 14 T cell receptor beta chains from one sample sequenced in a study of long-term antiretroviral therapy in people with HIV. With survey level as its setting, the immunoSEQ assay was v3.0. Assay: immunoSEQ multiplex PCR; the TCRdb copy retains only in-frame clones and omits some. The sample consists of some 25,000 clones, about 90% of them appearing once. The input for sequencing was unsorted PBMCs, taken about 4.3 years after starting antiretroviral therapy. Every receptor here comes from a man aged 25 to 45 with HIV.

The chain recombines TRBV5-4 with TRBJ2-7; D is perhaps TRBD1 or TRBD2 (5 bases each). V gave up 4 bases and J gave up 3 bases, with 11 bases separating them. The V gene's germline CDR1 is SGHNT and CDR2 YYREEE (reference sequence). This CDR3 has 13 amino acids. The CDR3 here is CASSPRDGYEQYF. The CDR3, as DNA: TGTGCCAGCAGCCCCCGGGACGGCTACGAGCAGTACTTC.

The rearrangement uses TRBV12-5 and TRBJ2-2, with D tentatively TRBD1 or TRBD2 (6 bases each). From germline, CDR1 is LGHNT and CDR2 FRNRAP. CDR3 size: 16 residues. Trimming stripped 1 base from V and 4 bases from J, with 13 bases between. The CDR3 reads CASGLGGARGTGELFF. The DNA for the CDR3 is TGTGCTAGTGGTTTGGGGGGGGCGCGAGGCACCGGGGAGCTGTTTTTT.

J is TRBJ2-7 and V is TRBV28, with 9 bases fitting TRBD1. The V segment lost 4 bases and the J segment 5 bases; nucleotides outside the gene matches: 9. The CDR3 is 15 amino acids. CDR1 is MDHEN and CDR2 is SYDVKM in the germline V gene. The CDR3 loop is CASSSLTGGSDEQYF. In nucleotides, the CDR3 is TGTGCCAGCAGTTCTCTGACAGGGGGTAGCGACGAGCAGTACTTC.

V is TRBV11-2 and J is TRBJ1-1; D gene uncertain. Trimming took 3 bases from V and 3 from J, leaving 17 bases between them. Germline V CDR1 and CDR2: SGHAT, FQNNGV. The CDR3 totals 16 residues. CDR3 protein: CASSFPHGWGDTEAFF. The CDR3 DNA is TGTGCCAGCAGCTTCCCCCACGGTTGGGGAGACACTGAAGCTTTCTTT.

This clone was recorded only once. CDR3 DNA sequence: TGTGCCAGCAGCCACGGACAGGCTGGTAGTGGCTACACCTTC. Residues: CASSHGQAGSGYTF. The rearrangement uses TRBV7-3 and TRBJ1-2; TRBD1 agrees at 7 bases. V lost 5 bases and J lost 7; bases outside the gene matches: 10. The germline V gene encodes CDR1 SGHTA and CDR2 FQGTGA. This CDR3 contains 14 residues.

CDR3 amino acids: CAISGSDTQYF. In DNA, the CDR3 is TGTGCCATCAGTGGTAGCGATACGCAGTATTTT. The chain is built from TRBV10-3 and TRBJ2-3; D is ambiguous. The CDR3 consists of 11 residues. Trimming stripped 4 bases from V and 6 bases from J, with 5 bases between. Germline loops: CDR1 ENHRY, CDR2 SYGVKD.

In this sample, this clone turned up once. V and J are TRBV10-3 and TRBJ1-3, with D hard to call. The V end was cut by 6 bases, the J end by 0 bases, with 3 bases between. The length of the CDR3 is 12 residues. Germline CDR1 and CDR2: ENHRY and SYGVKD. The CDR3 reads CAIRDSGNTIYF. The CDR3 coding sequence is TGTGCCATCAGGGACTCTGGAAACACCATATATTTT.

The CDR3 DNA reads TGTGCCAGCAGCTTAGCTATTGAGACCCAGTACTTC. Its translation: CASSLAIETQYF. The chain recombines TRBV7-9 with TRBJ2-5; D remains ambiguous. V shed 0 bases and J shed 5 bases, with 4 bases lying between them. The germline V gene encodes CDR1 SEHNR and CDR2 FQNEAQ (reference sequence). The CDR3 covers 12 residues.

This clone has just a few counts. CDR3 nucleotide sequence: TGTGCCAGCACCGGCGCTTTCGGCTACACCTTC. This codes for CASTGAFGYTF. The chain joins TRBV25-1 to TRBJ1-2; D is undetermined. The V end lost 7 bases, the J end lost 8 bases, and 11 bases lay between the germline ends. Germline V gene data show CDR1 as MGHDK and CDR2 as SYGVNS. The CDR3 totals 11 residues.

The CDR3 loop reads CASSQLDLSTDTQYF. In DNA, the CDR3 is TGTGCCAGCAGCCAACTAGACTTAAGCACAGATACGCAGTATTTT. V is TRBV14 and J is TRBJ2-3; D is unclear. V was cut by 2 bases and J by 0 bases, with 9 bases left in between. The CDR3 length is 15 residues. The V gene's germline CDR1 is SGHDN and CDR2 FVKESK.

The chain uses TRBV4-3 and TRBJ1-1, with D uncertain. Germline-derived CDR1 and CDR2 are LGHNA and YSLEER. CDR3 size: 13 residues. V shed 1 base and J shed 1 base, with 4 bases lying between them. This CDR3 is CASSQGENTEAFF. CDR3 DNA sequence: TGCGCCAGCAGCCAAGGAGAGAACACTGAAGCTTTCTTT.

The chain recombines TRBV5-6 with TRBJ1-1; 9 nucleotides agree with TRBD1. Looked up from germline, CDR1 is SGHDT and CDR2 is YYEEEE. CDR3 size: 15 residues. V lost 0 bases, J lost 6 bases, and 6 bases stayed unmatched. The CDR3 coding sequence is TGTGCCAGCAGCTTGGGGACAGGGGTGATCGCTGAAGCTTTCTTT. This translates into CASSLGTGVIAEAFF. Using reference TRBV5-6 and TRBJ1-1 for the parts outside the CDR3, the full variable domain is DAGVTQSPTHLIKTRGQQVTLRCSPKSGHDTVSWYQQALGQGPQFIFQYYEEEERQRGNFPDRFSGHQFPNYSSELNVNALLLGDSALYLCASSLGTGVIAEAFFGQGTRLTVV.

The chain is built from TRBV9 and TRBJ2-3, with D possibly being TRBD2 (7 bases). Trimming took 3 bases from V and 0 from J, leaving 14 bases between them. This CDR3 spans 16 amino acids. The germline gives CDR1 SGDLS, CDR2 YYNGEE. The CDR3 sequence: CASSAWGGASTDTQYF. The CDR3 DNA is TGTGCCAGCAGCGCTTGGGGGGGGGCGAGCACAGATACGCAGTATTTT.

This clone was seen just once. The V and J genes are TRBV14 and TRBJ1-1, with a possible D match to TRBD1 (6 bases). The CDR3 has 14 residues. V lost 4 bases to trimming and J lost 4 bases, with 13 bases between them. Germline values: CDR1 SGHDN, CDR2 FVKESK. CDR3 residues: CASSLGRGGTEAFF. In DNA, the CDR3 is TGTGCCAGCAGCCTTGGACGAGGGGGCACTGAAGCTTTCTTT.